This T cell receptor beta chain was recorded in a study of cytomegalovirus exposure and HLA in healthy donors. Study-level background: Earlier results showed 90 million to 120 million unique TCR beta sequences derived from around 170 million T cells. General observations from the study: With later analysis, a missense DCLRE1C variant became linked to TCR beta V- and J-gene trimming. In an earlier analysis, most TCR beta V segments were productive about 87% or about 30% of the time.

With regard to this clone: Its antigen remains unknown.

This CDR3 is built from 11 residues. Between the trimmed V and J ends, which lost 1 base and 7 bases, there was a span of 7 bases. Germline assignment: CDR1 SQVTM and CDR2 ANQGSEA. Researchers ran the PCR with 60 Vbeta and 13 Jbeta primers. Sequencing used immunoSEQ multiplex PCR; TCRdb keeps in-frame clones, though not all of them. The sample holds approximately 160,000 clones, roughly 80% seen once. The sequence came from a boy between 2 and 15 years old in good health and CMV-seronegative. The sequenced material came from PBMCs. V and J are TRBV29-1 and TRBJ1-2, with D unresolved. CDR3 protein: CSVEAGVGYTF. The CDR3 region has the DNA TGCAGCGTTGAAGCGGGAGTTGGCTACACCTTC.